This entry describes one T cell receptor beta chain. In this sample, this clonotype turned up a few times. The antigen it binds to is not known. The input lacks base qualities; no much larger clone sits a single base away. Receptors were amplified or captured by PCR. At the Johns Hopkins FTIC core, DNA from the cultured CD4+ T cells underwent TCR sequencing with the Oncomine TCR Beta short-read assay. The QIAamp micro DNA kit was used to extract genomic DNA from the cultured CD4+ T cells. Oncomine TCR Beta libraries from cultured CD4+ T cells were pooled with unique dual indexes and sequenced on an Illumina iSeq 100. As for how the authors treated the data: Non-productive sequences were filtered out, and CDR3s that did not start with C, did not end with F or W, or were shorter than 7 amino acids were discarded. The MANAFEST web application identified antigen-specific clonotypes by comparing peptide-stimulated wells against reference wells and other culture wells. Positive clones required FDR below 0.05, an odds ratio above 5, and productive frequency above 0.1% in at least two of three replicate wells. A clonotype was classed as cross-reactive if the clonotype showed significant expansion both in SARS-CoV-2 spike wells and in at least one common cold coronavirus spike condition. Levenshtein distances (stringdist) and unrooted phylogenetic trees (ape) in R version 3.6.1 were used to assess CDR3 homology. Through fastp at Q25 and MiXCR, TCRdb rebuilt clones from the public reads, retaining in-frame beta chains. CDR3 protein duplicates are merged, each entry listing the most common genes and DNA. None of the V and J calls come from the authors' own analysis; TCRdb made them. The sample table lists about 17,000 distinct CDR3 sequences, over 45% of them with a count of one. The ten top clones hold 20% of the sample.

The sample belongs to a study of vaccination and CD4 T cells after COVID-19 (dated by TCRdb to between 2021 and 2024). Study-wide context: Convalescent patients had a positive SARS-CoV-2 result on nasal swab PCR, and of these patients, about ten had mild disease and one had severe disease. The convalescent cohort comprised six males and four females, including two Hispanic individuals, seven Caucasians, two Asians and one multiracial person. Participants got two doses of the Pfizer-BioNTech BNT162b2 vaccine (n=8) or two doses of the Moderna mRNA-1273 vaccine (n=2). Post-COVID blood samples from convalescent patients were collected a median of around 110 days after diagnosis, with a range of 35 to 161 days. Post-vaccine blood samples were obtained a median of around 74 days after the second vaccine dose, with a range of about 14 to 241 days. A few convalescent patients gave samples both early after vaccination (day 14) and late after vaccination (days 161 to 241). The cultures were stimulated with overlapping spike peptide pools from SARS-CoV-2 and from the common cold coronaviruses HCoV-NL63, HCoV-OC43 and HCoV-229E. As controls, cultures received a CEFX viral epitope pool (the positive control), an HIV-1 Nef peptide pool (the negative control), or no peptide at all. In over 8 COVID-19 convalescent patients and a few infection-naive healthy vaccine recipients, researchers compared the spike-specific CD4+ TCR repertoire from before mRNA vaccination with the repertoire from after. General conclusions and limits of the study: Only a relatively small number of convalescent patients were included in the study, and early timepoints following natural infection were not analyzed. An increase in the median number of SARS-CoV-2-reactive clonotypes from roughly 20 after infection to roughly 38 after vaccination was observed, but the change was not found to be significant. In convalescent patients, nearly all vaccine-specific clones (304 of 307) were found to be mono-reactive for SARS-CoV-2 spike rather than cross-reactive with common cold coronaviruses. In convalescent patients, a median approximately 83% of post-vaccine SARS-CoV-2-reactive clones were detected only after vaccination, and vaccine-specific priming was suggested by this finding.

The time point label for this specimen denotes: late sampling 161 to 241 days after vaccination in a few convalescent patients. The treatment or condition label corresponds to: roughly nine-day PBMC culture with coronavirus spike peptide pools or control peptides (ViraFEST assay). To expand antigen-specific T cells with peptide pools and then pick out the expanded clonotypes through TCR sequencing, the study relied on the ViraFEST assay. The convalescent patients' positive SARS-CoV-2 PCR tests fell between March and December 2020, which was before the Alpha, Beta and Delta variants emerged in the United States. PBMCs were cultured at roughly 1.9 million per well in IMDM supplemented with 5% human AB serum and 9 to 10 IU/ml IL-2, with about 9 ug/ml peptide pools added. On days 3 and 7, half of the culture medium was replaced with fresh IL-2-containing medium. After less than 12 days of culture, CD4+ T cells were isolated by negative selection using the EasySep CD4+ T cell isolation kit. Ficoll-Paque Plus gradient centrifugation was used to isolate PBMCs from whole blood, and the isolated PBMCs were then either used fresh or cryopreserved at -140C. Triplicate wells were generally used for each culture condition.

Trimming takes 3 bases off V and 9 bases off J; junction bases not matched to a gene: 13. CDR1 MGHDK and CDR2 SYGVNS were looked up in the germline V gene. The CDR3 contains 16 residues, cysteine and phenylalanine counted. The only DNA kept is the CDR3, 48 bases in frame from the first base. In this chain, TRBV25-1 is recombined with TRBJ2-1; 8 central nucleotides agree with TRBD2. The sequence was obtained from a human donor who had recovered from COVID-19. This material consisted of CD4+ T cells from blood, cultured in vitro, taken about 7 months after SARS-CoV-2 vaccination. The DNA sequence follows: TGTGCCAGCAGTGATCCCTCCGGGAGGGCCACTGGTGAGCAGTTCTTC. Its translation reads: CASSDPSGRATGEQFF.